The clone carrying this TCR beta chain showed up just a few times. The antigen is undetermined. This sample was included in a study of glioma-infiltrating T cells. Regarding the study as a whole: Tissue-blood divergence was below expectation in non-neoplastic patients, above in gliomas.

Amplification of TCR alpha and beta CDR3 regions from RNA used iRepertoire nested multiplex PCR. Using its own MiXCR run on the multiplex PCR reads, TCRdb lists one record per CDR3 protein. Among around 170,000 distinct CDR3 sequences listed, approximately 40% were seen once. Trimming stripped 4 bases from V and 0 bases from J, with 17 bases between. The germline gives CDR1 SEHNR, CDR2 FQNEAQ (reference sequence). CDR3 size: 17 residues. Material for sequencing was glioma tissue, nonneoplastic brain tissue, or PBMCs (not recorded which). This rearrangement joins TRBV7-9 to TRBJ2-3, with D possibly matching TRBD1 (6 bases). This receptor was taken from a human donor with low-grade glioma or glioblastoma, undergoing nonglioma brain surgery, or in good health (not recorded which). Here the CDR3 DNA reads TGTGCCAGCAGCTCAATAACAGGGTTTACTAGCACAGATACGCAGTATTTT. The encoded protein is CASSSITGFTSTDTQYF. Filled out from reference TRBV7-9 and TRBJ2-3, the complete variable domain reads DTGVSQNPRHKITKRGQNVTFRCDPISEHNRLYWYRQTLGQGPEFLTYFQNEAQLEKSRLLSDRFSAERPKGSFSTLEIQRTEQGDSAMYLCASSSITGFTSTDTQYFGPGTRLTVL.